Sequencing of this T cell receptor (beta chain) was carried out in a study of blood T cell repertoires in COVID-19. Unmatched junction bases numbered 6, after V lost 4 bases and J lost 1 base. This CDR3 has 16 amino acids. Germline V gene lookup returns CDR1 SGHRS and CDR2 YFSETQ. In the study's own analysis: Amplification of reference gene primers provided the estimated nucleated cell counts. The table came from immunoSEQ multiplex PCR; TCRdb's copy has only in-frame clones and leaves some out. That table furnishes V, J and clone size, whereas the DNA furnished D and trimming. The data contain about 110,000 clones, less than 85% of them singletons.

What was sequenced was peripheral blood. The rearrangement uses TRBV5-1 and TRBJ2-2; 8 nucleotides align to TRBD1. The clonotype originates from a woman in her sixties with acute or convalescent COVID-19. DNA of the CDR3: TGCGCCAGCAGCCGACTCGACAGGGGGAACACCGGGGAGCTGTTTTTT. It encodes CASSRLDRGNTGELFF.